What follows describes a single T cell receptor (beta chain). Its target is unknown. The sample belongs to a study of OX40 agonist ivuxolimab in advanced cancers. About the study: The study reported partial responses in three patients: one hepatocellular carcinoma, two cutaneous melanoma.

Findings and limits, study-wide: Fewer expanded clones were found on average in CD4+ than in CD8+ T cells.

Only in-frame clones appear in the TCRdb table, and some are missing; sequencing was by immunoSEQ multiplex PCR. The table has fewer than 75,000 clones, 75% to 90% seen once. The germline gives CDR1 LGHNA, CDR2 YSLEER. CDR3 length equals 15 residues. Deletions cut 3 bases from V and 0 bases from J, with 12 bases between. This clonotype originated in an adult with an advanced solid tumor such as melanoma, head and neck, liver or kidney cancer. The V call is TRBV4-3, the J call TRBJ2-7; tentative D call: TRBD1 (5 bases). The material sequenced was CD4+ or CD8+ T cells sorted from blood, taken in a trial of the OX40 agonist ivuxolimab. CDR3 amino acids: CASSQERQSSYEQYF. CDR3 DNA: TGCGCCAGCAGCCAGGAGAGACAGAGCTCCTACGAGCAGTACTTC.